A single sample gave rise to the 25 T cell receptor beta chains below, sequenced in a study of CD8 T cells in ankylosing spondylitis. TCRdb re-derived calls from the 5' RACE reads in MiXCR, one entry per CDR3 protein. The data hold about 250,000 distinct CDR3 sequences, with around 8% observed a single time. The sequenced sample consisted of blood, either unsorted or a sorted T cell fraction (not recorded which). These receptors all come from a female donor with ankylosing spondylitis or in good health (not recorded which).

This clonotype was detected a few times. J is TRBJ1-3 and V is TRBV20-1; TRBD1 might be the D (6 bases). V was cut by 5 bases and J by 4 bases, with 21 bases left in between. Germline CDR1 reads DFQATT; CDR2 reads SNEGSKA (reference sequence). CDR3 length equals 16 residues. The CDR3 spells CSAFPEPDSGGNTIYF. The CDR3 coding sequence is TGCAGTGCTTTTCCCGAACCGGACAGTGGAGGAAACACCATATATTTT.

This clonotype was seen many times. The rearrangement uses TRBV3-1 and TRBJ2-7, with D hard to call. CDR1 is LGHDT, CDR2 YNNKEL, per germline (reference sequence). V lost 0 bases to trimming and J lost 8 bases, with 17 bases between them. This CDR3 contains 15 residues. The CDR3 DNA reads TGTGCCAGCAGCCAAGATCGGGCATACCCTACGCAGCAGTACTTC. It is translated as CASSQDRAYPTQQYF.

At least ten counts were recorded for this clonotype. The chain couples TRBV9 to TRBJ2-3; D might be TRBD1 or TRBD2, each matching 6 bases. CDR3 length equals 17 residues. In germline, CDR1 is SGDLS, CDR2 YYNGEE. Trimming pared 0 bases from V and 5 bases from J, leaving 19 bases between. CDR3 sequence (DNA): TGTGCCAGCAGCGTAGGGGTCATGGTTGCGGGACAAGATACGCAGTATTTT. Translation gives CASSVGVMVAGQDTQYF.

There are many counts of this clonotype. V and J are TRBV7-2 and TRBJ1-5, with D possibly matching TRBD1 (6 bases). Looked up from germline, CDR1 is SGHTA and CDR2 is FQGNSA. The CDR3 runs to 13 residues. Trimming stripped 5 bases from V and 7 bases from J, with 12 bases between. The CDR3 coding sequence is TGTGCCAGCAGCATCCGAGGGGGACAGCCCCAGCATTTT. Its translation: CASSIRGGQPQHF.

This clonotype was detected ten times or more. This sequence joins TRBV28 and TRBJ2-7, with 9 positions matching TRBD1. CDR3 size: 14 residues. The V segment lost 7 bases and the J segment 3 bases; nucleotides outside the gene matches: 7. Germline V gene data show CDR1 as MDHEN and CDR2 as SYDVKM. CDR3 loop: CASTSSDRGYEQYF. CDR3 DNA: TGTGCCAGCACTTCTTCGGACAGGGGCTACGAGCAGTACTTC. The full variable domain, in which reference TRBV28 and TRBJ2-7 provide the parts outside the CDR3, is DVKVTQSSRYLVKRTGEKVFLECVQDMDHENMFWYRQDPGLGLRLIYFSYDVKMKEKGDIPEGYSVSREKKERFSLILESASTNQTSMYLCASTSSDRGYEQYFGPGTRLTVT.

This clonotype was seen repeatedly, ten times or more. The rearrangement links TRBV10-3 to TRBJ2-5; 14 bases fit TRBD2. The CDR3 is 16 amino acids. Trimming cost V 6 bases and J 2 bases; bases outside gene matches: 5. Germline V gene lookup returns CDR1 ENHRY and CDR2 SYGVKD. CDR3 loop: CAIRSRLAGGQETQYF. The CDR3 DNA follows: TGTGCCATCAGATCCAGACTAGCGGGAGGGCAAGAGACCCAGTACTTC.

At least ten counts were recorded for this clonotype. The chain carries TRBV9 and TRBJ2-5, with TRBD2 identical over 11 bases. CDR1 is SGDLS and CDR2 is YYNGEE in the germline V gene. This CDR3 is 16 amino acids long. V was pared by 0 bases and J by 5 bases, with 6 bases of the junction left unmatched. As DNA, the CDR3 is TGTGCCAGCAGCGTAGGTGTAGCGGGAGGGCCGGAGACCCAGTACTTC. It is translated as CASSVGVAGGPETQYF.

This clonotype was observed many times. This chain joins TRBV20-1 and TRBJ2-5, with 9 nucleotides matching TRBD2. This CDR3 is 16 amino acids long. Germline V gene lookup returns CDR1 DFQATT and CDR2 SNEGSKA (reference sequence). Trimming removed 0 bases from V and 1 base from J; junction bases left unmatched: 6. CDR3 bases: TGCAGTGCTAGAGATCCGTCGACTAGCGGCCAAGAGACCCAGTACTTC. Translation gives CSARDPSTSGQETQYF.

In this sample, this clonotype turned up many times. This chain uses TRBV6-2 or TRBV6-3 with TRBJ2-7; D is unclear. V gave up 7 bases and J gave up 7 bases, with 17 bases separating them. Per the germline V gene, CDR1 is MNHEY and CDR2 is SVGEGT. This CDR3 is built from 13 residues. The CDR3 DNA reads TGTGCCAGCAATTTAAGGTCTGCTCAGGAGCAGTACTTC. This codes for CASNLRSAQEQYF.

This clonotype was seen at least ten times. The rearrangement uses TRBV2 and TRBJ2-3; 9 bases are shared with TRBD2. The CDR3 consists of 15 residues. Germline V CDR1 and CDR2: SNHLY, FYNNEI. Unmatched junction bases numbered 11, after V lost 9 bases and J lost 4 bases. The CDR3 protein is CARKREAGWADTQYF. For the CDR3, the DNA is TGTGCCAGAAAGCGGGAGGCAGGTTGGGCAGATACGCAGTATTTT.

J is TRBJ2-5 and V is TRBV29-1; D uncertain. V dropped 3 bases and J dropped 1 base, with 24 bases sitting between them. The V gene's germline CDR1 is SQVTM and CDR2 ANQGSEA. This CDR3 spans 18 amino acids. The CDR3 sequence is CSVEGYSRSQWGQETQYF. CDR3 DNA sequence: TGCAGCGTTGAGGGGTATAGCCGGAGCCAGTGGGGCCAAGAGACCCAGTACTTC.

This clonotype was seen at least ten times. The rearrangement joins TRBV5-1 to TRBJ2-6; 7 bases agree with TRBD1. V was clipped by 1 base and J by 2 bases; unmatched bases: 6. The CDR3 totals 17 residues. Germline CDR1 SGHRS, CDR2 YFSETQ. CDR3 sequence (DNA): TGCGCCAGCAGCTTGACTTCCACAGGGGCTGGGGCCAACGTCCTGACTTTC. Its translation: CASSLTSTGAGANVLTF.

This clonotype has a handful of counts. V usage is TRBV5-1 and J usage is TRBJ2-6; the D call may be TRBD1 or TRBD2 (5 bases each). The CDR3 totals 19 residues. The V end was cut by 4 bases, the J end by 0 bases, with 20 bases between. CDR1 is SGHRS and CDR2 is YFSETQ in the germline V gene. The CDR3 bases are TGCGCCAGCAGCCCACTCGGGACGGCTTATTACTCTGGGGCCAACGTCCTGACTTTC. This gives the protein CASSPLGTAYYSGANVLTF.

This clonotype was found many times. One junction end does not reproduce the germline sequence, and a read error may be involved. The chain is built from TRBV20-1 and TRBJ2-3; D remains unclear. Germline V gene sequence: CDR1 DFQATT, CDR2 SNEGSKA (reference sequence). The CDR3 loop spans 15 amino acids. The CDR3 is CSARESALGTDTQYF. The CDR3 region has the DNA TGCAGTGCCAGAGAATCCGCGCTAGGCACAGATACGCAGTATTTT.

This clonotype was found many times. The CDR3 sequence: CASSVDVGYNNEQFF. CDR3 nucleotide sequence: TGTGCCAGCAGCGTAGACGTGGGCTACAACAATGAGCAGTTCTTC. This sequence joins TRBV9 and TRBJ2-1; no reliable D call. Deletions cut 0 bases from V and 5 bases from J, with 12 bases between. From germline, CDR1 is SGDLS and CDR2 YYNGEE. CDR3 size: 15 residues.

This clonotype was picked up many times. DNA of the CDR3: TGTGCCAGCAGTTTACGCCAAGAGACCCAGTACTTC. Protein product: CASSLRQETQYF. V gene TRBV28 combines with J gene TRBJ2-5, with D unresolved. Looked up from germline, CDR1 is MDHEN and CDR2 is SYDVKM. This CDR3 is 12 amino acids long. With 2 bases removed from V and 1 base from J, the gap between germline ends came to 2 bases.

This clonotype was counted at least ten times. The V gene is TRBV11-2, the J gene TRBJ2-2; possibly TRBD1 or TRBD2 for D (5 bases each). With 5 bases removed from V and 8 bases from J, the gap between germline ends came to 21 bases. CDR1 and CDR2 from the germline V gene are SGHAT and FQNNGV. The length of the CDR3 is 16 residues. DNA for the CDR3: TGTGCCAGCAGCGACCTAATGAGGGGAATTGGTGGGGAGCTGTTTTTT. Encoded protein: CASSDLMRGIGGELFF.

At least ten counts were recorded for this clonotype. The J gene is TRBJ2-5, the V gene TRBV6-1; 8 positions agree with TRBD1. In germline, CDR1 is MNHNS, CDR2 SASEGT. Trimming cost V 7 bases and J 5 bases; bases outside gene matches: 15. The CDR3 consists of 16 residues. The DNA for the CDR3 is TGTGCCAGCACCCCTTCCCGGGACAGGCTTGGGGAGACCCAGTACTTC. Translation gives CASTPSRDRLGETQYF.

There are many counts of this clonotype. The CDR3 protein is CASSQDNRVIMNTEAFF. For the CDR3, the DNA is TGCGCCAGCAGCCAAGATAACAGAGTTATTATGAACACTGAAGCTTTCTTT. J is TRBJ1-1 and V is TRBV4-3, with D uncertain. The germline V and J ends were trimmed by 0 bases and 0 bases, with 14 bases remaining between them. The CDR3 has 17 amino acids. Germline V gene lookup returns CDR1 LGHNA and CDR2 YSLEER.

This clonotype was observed many times. The chain uses TRBV24-1 and TRBJ2-3, with TRBD2 matching over 13 bases. CDR3 length: 15 amino acids. Germline V gives CDR1 KGHDR, CDR2 SFDVKD. The V segment lost 10 bases and the J segment 7 bases; nucleotides outside the gene matches: 10. CDR3 amino acids: CATGLAGNGIYTQYF. In DNA form, the CDR3 reads TGTGCCACGGGACTAGCGGGAAATGGAATCTATACGCAGTATTTT.

This clonotype was seen at least ten times. The rearrangement links TRBV7-2 to TRBJ1-2, with D unclear. The CDR3 covers 15 residues. Germline V gene data show CDR1 as SGHTA and CDR2 as FQGNSA. The V gene lost 5 bases and the J gene lost 8 bases, with 21 bases spanning the gap. Here the CDR3 DNA reads TGTGCCAGCAGCCCACTGGGGTTCGCGAATTGGGGCTACACCTTC. It yields the protein CASSPLGFANWGYTF.

This clonotype appeared a few times. This sequence joins TRBV5-1 and TRBJ2-7; 10 nucleotides align to TRBD2. Per germline, CDR1 SGHRS and CDR2 YFSETQ. The V segment lost 4 bases and the J segment 4 bases; nucleotides outside the gene matches: 8. The CDR3 length is 15 residues. CDR3 protein: CASSPAGTSAYEQYF. As DNA, the CDR3 is TGCGCCAGCAGCCCGGCCGGGACTAGCGCGTACGAGCAGTACTTC.

This clonotype was observed at least ten times. The J gene is TRBJ1-1, the V gene TRBV28; D call uncertain. Per germline, CDR1 MDHEN and CDR2 SYDVKM. This CDR3 has 12 amino acids. Trimming removed 7 bases at V and 0 bases at J, with 6 bases between. The CDR3 DNA reads as TGTGCCAGCAAACCCCTGAACACTGAAGCTTTCTTT. Translation gives CASKPLNTEAFF.

This clonotype was counted at least ten times. The junction shows a germline mismatch at one end, possibly a read error. J is TRBJ1-4 and V is TRBV20-1, with TRBD1 as a possible D gene (5 bases). CDR1 and CDR2 (germline): DFQATT, SNEGSKA (reference sequence). The CDR3 is 14 residues long. Written as DNA, the CDR3 is TGCAGTGCCAGAGAGCAGGGAGGGTATGAAAAACTGTTTTTT. It codes for CSAREQGGYEKLFF.

This clonotype showed up many times. The chain couples TRBV11-2 to TRBJ1-1, with 9 bases identical to TRBD1. Germline CDR1 is SGHAT and CDR2 is FQNNGV. The CDR3 extends over 15 amino acids. J lost 6 bases, V lost 3 bases, and 8 bases had no gene match. CDR3 DNA: TGTGCCAGCAGCTTGACAGGGGGAGTAGACGCTGAAGCTTTCTTT. It yields the protein CASSLTGGVDAEAFF.